The T cell receptor beta chain described here comes from a study of T cells after yellow fever vaccination. Findings and limits, study-wide: Reappearance after the booster was observed for most primary-vaccination clones (about 96% CD4, over 70% CD8). Contaminants from the bulk population, in the form of abundant clonotypes, could be found in FACS-sorted repertoires.

This clonotype was detected a few times. The antigen remains undetermined. In making TCR cDNA, 5'RACE template switching added a universal primer site and UMIs to it. In TCRdb, the 5' RACE reads were re-called with MiXCR into one record per CDR3 protein. The sample has 200,000 to 300,000 distinct CDR3 sequences; over 10% are singletons. There are 15 residues in the CDR3. Per germline, CDR1 SGHTA and CDR2 FQGNSA. The ends were cut back, 6 bases at V and 0 bases at J, with 12 bases in the middle. This material consisted of CD4+ T cells sorted from PBMCs, taken 45 days after the yellow fever booster vaccination. The clonotype originates from a man aged 30 to 45 who received the YFV17D yellow fever vaccine. This rearrangement joins TRBV7-2 to TRBJ2-1; D remains unclear. CDR3 sequence reads: CASSLGSNSYNEQFF. Here the CDR3 DNA reads TGTGCCAGCAGTCTCGGCTCAAACTCCTACAATGAGCAGTTCTTC.